This record concerns one TCR beta chain sequence. V lost 0 bases and J lost 6; bases outside the gene matches: 5. The CDR3 length is 14 residues. Germline CDR1 and CDR2: ENHRY and SYGVKD. The record originates from a study of blood T cell repertoires in COVID-19. About the research overall: Researchers got acute and convalescent COVID-19 samples from the United States, Italy and Spain.

In the original processing: Reference gene primer amplification in the assay estimated nucleated cell counts. The method was immunoSEQ multiplex PCR; TCRdb's version includes in-frame clones alone and lacks a portion of them. V and J calls and clone size are as listed in that table; D and trimming were resolved from the DNA. In the table there are 110,000 to 150,000 clones, 70% to 85% of which are singletons. The sequencing input was peripheral blood. This sequence joins TRBV10-3 and TRBJ2-7, with TRBD2 identical over 7 bases. This receptor was obtained from a man aged 60 to 75 with acute or convalescent COVID-19. CDR3 DNA: TGTGCCATCAGTGAGTCGCGGGAGCGGGTCGAGCAGTACTTC. Protein product: CAISESRERVEQYF.